This T cell receptor beta chain was captured by sequencing in a study of CD8 T cells in Susac syndrome. CDR1 MGHDK and CDR2 SYGVNS come from the germline V gene. Trimming removed 10 bases at V and 7 bases at J, with 34 bases between. The CDR3 has 18 amino acids. Reverse transcription of roughly 0.45 to 1 ug RNA used random hexamers. TCRdb re-derived calls from the immunoSEQ multiplex PCR reads in MiXCR, one entry per CDR3 protein. This table has about 240,000 distinct CDR3 sequences, 96% appearing once. This clonotype was counted once. V and J are TRBV25-1 and TRBJ2-5; D is possibly TRBD2 (9 bases). Sequencing was performed on CD4+ T cells from PBMCs. The clonotype was recovered from a human donor with Susac syndrome. In DNA, the CDR3 is TGTGCCACCCTGGACAGGGAATTTCTAGCGGGGACGAGGGGGACCCAGTACTTC. It specifies CATLDREFLAGTRGTQYF.